The T cell receptor beta chain under discussion was sequenced for a study of cytomegalovirus exposure and HLA in healthy donors. Broader study findings: For cytomegalovirus status, the classifier reportedly gave diagnoses with high specificity and sensitivity. The study labeled around 160 TCR beta chains cytomegalovirus-associated. HLA allele associations emerged for roughly 16,000 TCR beta sequences in a later analysis, at 0.05 false discovery rate.

Primers included in the PCR were 60 Vbeta and 13 Jbeta primers. Sequencing used immunoSEQ multiplex PCR; TCRdb keeps in-frame clones, though not all of them. In the table there are 180,000 or so clones, 75% to 85% of which are singletons. Despite likely unrecorded immune exposures, the donors were nominally healthy at the time of sampling. Worth noting for this clone: The antigen remains undetermined.

Sequencing was performed on PBMCs. The TCR originated in a man aged 18 to 30 in good health and CMV-seronegative.

CDR3 loop: CAWSRPRGSYNEQFF. Written as DNA, the CDR3 is TGTGCCTGGAGCCGCCCCAGGGGATCCTACAATGAGCAGTTCTTC. V gene TRBV30 combines with J gene TRBJ2-1; a weak D match, TRBD1 (6 bases). V lost 3 bases to trimming and J lost 1 base, with 13 bases between them. The CDR3 consists of 15 residues. Germline V lookup: CDR1 GTSNPN, CDR2 SVGIG (reference sequence).